The sequence of this T cell receptor (beta chain) was determined in a study of T cell responses to AZD1222 COVID-19 vaccine (dated by TCRdb to about 2021). As for the study more broadly: AZD1222 recipients whose second dose came at about 4 weeks and those whose second dose came at about 12 weeks were combined into one group, since spike-specific TCR depth and breadth did not differ between the two schedules. A total of approximately 240 trial participants underwent TCR sequencing, of whom roughly 210 had received two doses of AZD1222 and roughly 26 had received two doses of the MenACWY control vaccine. Trial participants were enrolled by age into 18-55, 56-69 and 70-plus year subgroups, with 148, 28 and 57 TCR-sequenced participants respectively.

Overall study outcomes, separate from this receptor: Epitopes outside the regions mutated in the B.1.351 and B.1.1.7 variants were reportedly recognized by nearly half of the unique spike-specific TCRs. Participants were mostly white British, with more females than males. The authors suggested clonal diversity may have been underestimated. Only five to seven AZD1222 recipients were SARS-CoV-2 seropositive at baseline, limiting conclusions about previously exposed vaccinees. A significant rise in spike-specific TCR breadth and depth was observed after two AZD1222 doses relative to day 0 and relative to MenACWY recipients. The 56-69-year group was small, and its depth increase did not reach significance, likely because of low power. No day 14 peak-response samples were available, so repertoires were characterized only after the peak T cell response. CD4 TCRs associated with the vaccine covered the entire spike protein, and the dominant responses were in regions 160-218 and 743-854.

To note about this clone: Its antigen is not yet known. No much larger clone exists at a distance of one base, and base qualities are not known.

The intended sense of this specimen's time point label: baseline before first vaccination. Vaccinee samples were obtained from the UK trials COV001 and COV002, which included a single-blind randomized controlled phase 2/3 trial of AZD1222 (ChAdOx1 nCoV-19) in healthy adults. For TCRbeta chain sequencing, PBMC samples were collected from trial participants at day 0 and at day 28 after the second dose. The CDR3 regions of human TCRbeta chains were analyzed by immunosequencing. Per the original workflow: Repertoire TCRs were matched against a reference library of SARS-CoV-2-specific TCRs generated with the MIRA antigen-specificity platform. Breadth meant the fraction of unique TCRs that were SARS-CoV-2-associated, whereas depth meant the fraction of total T cells that were SARS-CoV-2-associated. Using the MIRA data, each spike-specific TCR was mapped to the spike region that the TCR reacts to and placed in a CD4 or CD8 class. Log10-transformed breadth and depth values were compared by one-way ANOVA with Sidak's multiple comparisons tests. The clones in this table, taken by TCRdb from immuneACCESS, are in-frame only. Not every clone is retained; where verified, under half of the shortfall comes from an unresolved V gene, and the cause of the rest is unknown. For V, J and clone size, that table is used; D and trimming come from the DNA. For this sample the table gives about 99,000 clones, of which 85% to 95% were detected only once. About an eighth of the sample lies in the top ten.

Looking up the germline V gene yields CDR1 SGHDT and CDR2 YYEEEE. The CDR3 runs 15 residues from the cysteine to the phenylalanine. The only DNA kept is the CDR3, 45 bases in frame from the first base. V ends up 2 bases short and J 0 bases short, with an unmatched junction base count of 4. The sequence is built from TRBV5-6 and TRBJ2-7; TRBD1 lines up with 8 middle nucleotides. Sequences were derived from peripheral blood, sampled on day 0 of AZD1222 vaccination. The sequence derives from an adult in good health. The CDR3 region: CASSFRGPSSYEQYF. The sequenced DNA is TGTGCCAGCAGCTTCAGGGGGCCGAGCTCCTACGAGCAGTACTTC.